Below are 26 T cell receptor beta chains sequenced from a single sample in a study of blood T cell repertoires in COVID-19. TCRdb's table, derived via immunoSEQ multiplex PCR, lists solely in-frame clones and lacks some. Of about 130,000 clones in the sample, roughly nine tenths were seen once. The sequenced material came from peripheral blood. The source is a man aged 50-59 years with active COVID-19.

The rearrangement joins TRBV19 to TRBJ2-5, with a tentative D call TRBD1 (6 bases). Germline V lookup: CDR1 LNHDA, CDR2 SQIVND (reference sequence). V was trimmed by 5 bases and J by 4 bases, leaving 14 bases between them. The length of the CDR3 is 14 residues. CDR3 DNA sequence: TGTGCCAGTAGTGCCTCTCAGGGGCGAGAGACCCAGTACTTC. It codes for CASSASQGRETQYF.

The rearrangement joins TRBV2 to TRBJ1-3; the match to TRBD1 covers 8 bases. This CDR3 contains 14 residues. The V and J ends lost 5 bases and 2 bases, in that order; junction bases with no gene match: 2. CDR1 is SNHLY and CDR2 is FYNNEI in the germline V gene. This CDR3 reads CASSTQGAGNTIYF. The CDR3 coding sequence is TGTGCCAGCAGTACACAGGGGGCTGGAAACACCATATATTTT. The variable domain in full, completed from reference TRBV2 and TRBJ1-3, reads EPEVTQTPSHQVTQMGQEVILRCVPISNHLYFYWYRQILGQKVEFLVSFYNNEISEKSEIFDDQFSVERPDGSNFTLKIRSTKLEDSAMYFCASSTQGAGNTIYFGEGSWLTVV.

The J gene is TRBJ2-2, the V gene TRBV15; TRBD2 agrees at 7 bases. This CDR3 is 16 amino acids long. Germline CDR1 is LNHNV and CDR2 is YYDKDF (reference sequence). The ends lost 1 base at V and 4 bases at J; junction bases unmatched: 6. In DNA form, the CDR3 reads TGTGCCACCAGCAGAGTGGGAGGGCCCGCCACCGGGGAGCTGTTTTTT. It codes for CATSRVGGPATGELFF.

This chain joins TRBV29-1 and TRBJ2-2, with 11 positions matching TRBD1. Germline CDR1 SQVTM, CDR2 ANQGSEA. The CDR3 extends over 17 amino acids. The V and J ends lost 2 bases and 5 bases, in that order; junction bases with no gene match: 10. In DNA, the CDR3 is TGCAGCGTTGAAAGGGAGGACAGGGGGCTTAGGACCGGGGAGCTGTTTTTT. Its protein is CSVEREDRGLRTGELFF.

The J gene is TRBJ1-6, the V gene TRBV4-1, with 11 bases that match TRBD1. V gave up 5 bases and J gave up 9 bases; unmatched junction bases: 9. The germline V gene has CDR1 MGHRA and CDR2 YSYEKL. The CDR3 length is 16 residues. The CDR3 DNA sequence: TGCGCCAGCAGCGTTCGTCCGGGACAGGGGGGTTCACCCCTCCACTTT. Encoded protein: CASSVRPGQGGSPLHF.

V and J are TRBV11-3 and TRBJ1-1; possible D gene TRBD1, 6 bases. Looked up from germline, CDR1 is SGHNT and CDR2 is YENEEA. V dropped 8 bases and J dropped 0 bases, with 13 bases sitting between them. This CDR3 has 14 amino acids. The CDR3 region is CASGAGVVNTEAFF. In DNA form, the CDR3 reads TGTGCCAGCGGCGCAGGGGTAGTGAACACTGAAGCTTTCTTT.

This CDR3 reads CASSQGQGSSSPLHF. The CDR3 DNA is TGCGCCAGCAGCCAAGGCCAGGGAAGTAGTTCACCCCTCCACTTT. The V and J genes are TRBV4-1 and TRBJ1-6; D is perhaps TRBD1 (5 bases). The V and J ends lost 1 base and 9 bases respectively, with 13 bases between them. Germline V gene sequence: CDR1 MGHRA, CDR2 YSYEKL. CDR3 length: 15 amino acids.

V is TRBV12-3 or TRBV12-4 and J is TRBJ1-2; tentative D call: TRBD1 (5 bases). CDR3 length equals 13 residues. Trimming took 6 bases from V and 3 from J, leaving 11 bases between them. The CDR3 region has the DNA TGTGCCAGCAGGACCGACAGTGACTATGGCTACACCTTC. Its protein product is CASRTDSDYGYTF.

The V and J genes are TRBV5-1 and TRBJ2-3; D is unresolved. The V gene's germline CDR1 is SGHRS and CDR2 YFSETQ. CDR3 length: 15 residues. The V end lost 0 bases, the J end lost 2 bases, and 10 bases lay between the germline ends. Written as DNA, the CDR3 is TGCGCCAGCAGCTTGGCCTTGCGGAACACAGATACGCAGTATTTT. Amino acids: CASSLALRNTDTQYF.

This chain links TRBV28 with TRBJ1-2; 9 bases map to TRBD1. Germline assignment: CDR1 MDHEN and CDR2 SYDVKM. The CDR3 is 13 residues long. Trimming removed 6 bases from V and 6 bases from J; junction bases left unmatched: 5. The CDR3 nucleotides read TGTGCCAGCAGCCAGTACAGGGGGCATGGCTACACCTTC. Translation gives CASSQYRGHGYTF.

The rearrangement uses TRBV27 and TRBJ1-2, with a possible D match to TRBD1 (5 bases). The ends were cut back, 8 bases at V and 5 bases at J, with 24 bases in the middle. This CDR3 contains 16 residues. Germline V gene sequence: CDR1 MNHEY, CDR2 SMNVEV (reference sequence). For the CDR3, the DNA is TGTGCCAGCGGGCCAGGGATCGTAGGAGTACAATATGGCTACACCTTC. Translated: CASGPGIVGVQYGYTF.

A word on this clone: Relative to the germline gene, one junction end is altered; a read error may explain this. The chain recombines TRBV6-5 with TRBJ2-7, with 8 bases fitting TRBD1. This CDR3 region has 12 residues. CDR1 is MNHEY and CDR2 is SVGAGI in the germline V gene. CDR3 nucleotide sequence: TGTGCCAGCAGTGACTCGGCAGGGGGCAGATACTTC. This translates into CASSDSAGGRYF.

This clone came up once. The V call is TRBV10-2, the J call TRBJ2-1, with 10 bases identical to TRBD2. The V and J ends lost 3 bases and 1 base, in that order; junction bases with no gene match: 9. This CDR3 is 18 amino acids long. CDR1 and CDR2 from the germline V gene are WSHSY and SAAADI. CDR3 nucleotides: TGCGCCAGCAGTGATACCGGGGTAGCGGGAGGTTCCTACAATGAGCAGTTCTTC. Its protein product is CASSDTGVAGGSYNEQFF.

The V gene is TRBV13, the J gene TRBJ2-3; weak D call: TRBD1 (5 bases). Trimming pared 4 bases from V and 0 bases from J, leaving 20 bases between. The CDR3 runs to 18 residues. Germline CDR1 and CDR2: PRHDT and FYEKMQ (reference sequence). For the CDR3, the DNA is TGTGCCAGCAGCTCCGCCGGGTTTTGGGGCTCTAGCACAGATACGCAGTATTTT. Protein product: CASSSAGFWGSSTDTQYF.

The rearrangement joins TRBV9 to TRBJ1-6; 7 nucleotides agree with TRBD1. The V gene's germline CDR1 is SGDLS and CDR2 YYNGEE. The CDR3 consists of 15 residues. V was pared by 5 bases and J by 7 bases, with 9 bases of the junction left unmatched. CDR3 bases: TGTGCCAGCAGTTGGAGGGGGCTGGAGAATTCACCCCTCCACTTT. Its translation is CASSWRGLENSPLHF.

The chain joins TRBV30 to TRBJ2-1, with a weak D call TRBD2 (5 bases). This CDR3 has 12 residues. Germline-derived CDR1 and CDR2 are GTSNPN and SVGIG (reference sequence). Trimming took off 8 bases at V and 9 bases at J, with 17 bases between the two ends. The CDR3 DNA reads TGTGCCCACGGAGGTGGCATCGGTGAGCAGTTCTTC. Protein sequence: CAHGGGIGEQFF.

The table lists this clone with a count of one. The chain is built from TRBV7-2 and TRBJ2-2; 11 nucleotides line up with TRBD2. This CDR3 is 15 amino acids long. Germline V lookup: CDR1 SGHTA, CDR2 FQGNSA. Unmatched junction bases numbered 1, after V lost 1 base and J lost 6 bases. The CDR3 here is CASSLVSGGAGELFF. CDR3 nucleotide sequence: TGTGCCAGCAGCTTAGTTAGCGGGGGGGCCGGGGAGCTGTTTTTT.

This chain links TRBV5-4 with TRBJ2-3; 7 nucleotides match TRBD1. V was clipped by 0 bases and J by 3 bases; unmatched bases: 7. This CDR3 contains 16 residues. CDR1 is SGHNT and CDR2 is YYREEE in the germline V gene (reference sequence). The CDR3 sequence is CASSLEGALGTDTQYF. For the CDR3, the DNA is TGTGCCAGCAGCTTGGAGGGGGCCTTGGGAACAGATACGCAGTATTTT.

This clone was detected only once. In nucleotides, the CDR3 is TGTGCCAGCAGCTTCGGACTAGCGGCTGGCACAGATACGCAGTATTTT. It codes for CASSFGLAAGTDTQYF. J is TRBJ2-3 and V is TRBV13, with TRBD2 identical over 10 bases. The V gene end was trimmed by 3 bases and the J gene end by 1 base; junction bases not matched to a gene: 4. This CDR3 region has 16 residues. CDR1 PRHDT and CDR2 FYEKMQ come from the germline V gene (reference sequence).

The chain uses TRBV7-2 and TRBJ2-2; 9 bases map to TRBD1. This CDR3 has 17 residues. J gave up 5 bases and V 1 base, and 8 bases lay outside the gene matches. Germline values: CDR1 SGHTA, CDR2 FQGNSA. The CDR3 coding sequence is TGTGCCAGCAGCTTAGTTGTCACAGGGGGCATAACCGGGGAGCTGTTTTTT. Translation gives CASSLVVTGGITGELFF.

V and J are TRBV30 and TRBJ2-5; TRBD1 aligns across 10 bases. Germline trimming cut 3 bases from V and 2 bases from J; bases unmatched to any gene: 6. This CDR3 comprises 15 residues. Germline-derived CDR1 and CDR2 are GTSNPN and SVGIG (reference sequence). The chain's CDR3 is CAWRTGTGVQETQYF. The CDR3 bases are TGTGCCTGGAGAACAGGGACAGGGGTACAAGAGACCCAGTACTTC.

J is TRBJ1-1 and V is TRBV14, with D unclear. Deletions cut 0 bases from V and 4 bases from J, with 6 bases between. CDR1 and CDR2 (germline): SGHDN, FVKESK. The CDR3 covers 13 residues. This chain's CDR3 is CASSQETFTEAFF. Here the CDR3 DNA reads TGTGCCAGCAGCCAAGAGACTTTCACTGAAGCTTTCTTT.

The gene calls are TRBV7-8 and TRBJ2-5, with TRBD1 matching over 11 bases. The CDR3 contains 17 residues. The V segment lost 0 bases and the J segment 1 base; nucleotides outside the gene matches: 4. Germline V lookup: CDR1 SGHVS, CDR2 FQNEAQ. The DNA for the CDR3 is TGTGCCAGCAGCTTAGCCGGACAGGGGGCGGCCCAAGAGACCCAGTACTTC. This gives the protein CASSLAGQGAAQETQYF.

The chain is built from TRBV2 and TRBJ2-6; 7 positions agree with TRBD1. This CDR3 has 15 amino acids. J lost 0 bases, V lost 7 bases, and 3 bases had no gene match. CDR1 and CDR2 (germline): SNHLY, FYNNEI. CDR3 sequence: CASKGQTSGANVLTF. In DNA form, the CDR3 reads TGTGCCAGCAAGGGACAGACCTCTGGGGCCAACGTCCTGACTTTC.

The chain's CDR3 is CASGLGQGGFTEAFF. The CDR3 nucleotides are TGTGCTAGTGGTTTGGGACAGGGGGGATTCACTGAAGCTTTCTTT. This sequence joins TRBV12-5 and TRBJ1-1; 9 bases fit TRBD1. The germline gives CDR1 LGHNT, CDR2 FRNRAP. The J segment lost 4 bases and the V segment lost 1 base, leaving 4 bases of the junction unmatched. The CDR3 is made up of 15 amino acids.

The chain carries TRBV7-2 and TRBJ2-5, with 10 bases that match TRBD2. V dropped 4 bases and J dropped 4; count of bases not matched to a gene: 9. In germline, CDR1 is SGHTA, CDR2 FQGNSA. The CDR3 has 16 amino acids. CDR3: CASSWKAGGSGETQYF. The CDR3 DNA follows: TGTGCCAGCAGCTGGAAAGCGGGAGGGAGCGGAGAGACCCAGTACTTC.